This T cell receptor beta chain came from a study of post-analysis software for immune sequencing data. Findings of the study overall: TRBV segments more frequent in patients than in controls numbered roughly 5 and included TRBV5-6, TRBV5-1 and TRBV20-1.

This CDR3 has 14 amino acids. J lost 11 bases, V lost 3 bases, and 12 bases had no gene match. Germline assignment: CDR1 DFQATT and CDR2 SNEGSKA (reference sequence). Unique-molecular-identifier-tagged TCR beta cDNA libraries were used. TCRdb used MiXCR to reprocess the PCR reads, holding one entry per CDR3 protein. This table has about 800,000 distinct CDR3 sequences, 25% to 30% appearing once. For this clonotype: Its antigen is unidentified.

This chain connects TRBV20-1 to TRBJ1-5, with 8 nucleotides matching TRBD1. The TCR comes from a girl under 18 with multiple sclerosis. Sequencing was carried out using blood. CDR3 DNA: TGCAGTGCTAGGGGCCAGGGGGCGCGAAAGGCCCAGCATTTT. This translates into CSARGQGARKAQHF.